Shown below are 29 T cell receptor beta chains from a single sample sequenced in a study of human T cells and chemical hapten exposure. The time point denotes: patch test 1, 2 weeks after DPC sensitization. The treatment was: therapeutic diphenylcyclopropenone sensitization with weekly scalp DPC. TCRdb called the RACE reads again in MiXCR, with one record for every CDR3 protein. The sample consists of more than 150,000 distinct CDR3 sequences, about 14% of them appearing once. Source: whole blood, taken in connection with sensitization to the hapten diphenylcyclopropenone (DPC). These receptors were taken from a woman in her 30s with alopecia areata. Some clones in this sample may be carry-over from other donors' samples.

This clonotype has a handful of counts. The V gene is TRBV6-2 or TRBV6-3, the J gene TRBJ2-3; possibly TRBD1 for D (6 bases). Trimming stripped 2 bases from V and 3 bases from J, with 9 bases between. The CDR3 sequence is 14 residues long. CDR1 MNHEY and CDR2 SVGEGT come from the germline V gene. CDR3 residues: CASSYQGRTDTQYF. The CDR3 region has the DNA TGTGCCAGCAGTTACCAGGGGCGGACAGATACGCAGTATTTT.

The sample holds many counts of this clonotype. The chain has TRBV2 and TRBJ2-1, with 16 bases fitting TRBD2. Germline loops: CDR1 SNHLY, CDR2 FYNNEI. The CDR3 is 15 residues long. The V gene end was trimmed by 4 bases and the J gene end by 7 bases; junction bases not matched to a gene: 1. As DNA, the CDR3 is TGTGCCAGCAGTGGGGGACTAGCGGGAGGGAATGAGCAGTTCTTC. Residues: CASSGGLAGGNEQFF.

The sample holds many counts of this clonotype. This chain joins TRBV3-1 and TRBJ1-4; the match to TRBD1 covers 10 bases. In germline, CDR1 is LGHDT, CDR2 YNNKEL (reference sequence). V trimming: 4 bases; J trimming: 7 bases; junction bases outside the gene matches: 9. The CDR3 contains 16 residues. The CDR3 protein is CASSPGSGTGAEKLFF. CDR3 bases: TGTGCCAGCAGCCCAGGATCGGGGACAGGGGCTGAAAAACTGTTTTTT.

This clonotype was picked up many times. CDR3 DNA: TGCGCCAGCAGCCAAGAAGGCGGAGGGGAGGGGGAGCAGTACTTC. This gives the protein CASSQEGGGEGEQYF. V and J are TRBV4-1 and TRBJ2-7; 7 bases agree with TRBD2. CDR3 length: 15 amino acids. The V gene end was trimmed by 0 bases and the J gene end by 7 bases; junction bases not matched to a gene: 9. The germline CDR1 and CDR2 sequences are MGHRA and YSYEKL.

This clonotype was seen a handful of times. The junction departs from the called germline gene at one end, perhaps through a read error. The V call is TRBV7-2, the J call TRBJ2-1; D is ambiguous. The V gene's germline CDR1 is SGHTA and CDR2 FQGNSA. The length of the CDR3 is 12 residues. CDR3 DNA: TGTGCCAGCAGCCGACGACCGGGCCCGGCTGACTTC. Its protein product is CASSRRPGPADF. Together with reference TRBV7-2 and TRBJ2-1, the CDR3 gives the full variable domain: GAGVSQSPSNKVTEKGKDVELRCDPISGHTALYWYRQSLGQGLEFLIYFQGNSAPDKSGLPSDRFSAERTGGSVSTLTIQRTQQEDSAVYLCASSRRPGPADFGPGTRLTVL.

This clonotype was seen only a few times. CDR3 in DNA: TGTGCCAGTAGACTAGCGGGGGGCCAGGATACGCAGTATTTT. Encoded protein: CASRLAGGQDTQYF. The rearrangement links TRBV19 to TRBJ2-3, with TRBD2 identical over 12 bases. Trimming cost V 6 bases and J 6 bases; bases outside gene matches: 4. Germline CDR1 and CDR2: LNHDA and SQIVND (reference sequence). There are 14 residues in the CDR3.

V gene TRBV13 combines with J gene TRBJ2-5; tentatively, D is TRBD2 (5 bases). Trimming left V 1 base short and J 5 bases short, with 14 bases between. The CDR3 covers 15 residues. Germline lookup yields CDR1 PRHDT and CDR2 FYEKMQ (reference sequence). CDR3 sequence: CASSLAGLTGETQYF. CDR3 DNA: TGTGCCAGCAGCTTAGCAGGTCTCACGGGGGAGACCCAGTACTTC.

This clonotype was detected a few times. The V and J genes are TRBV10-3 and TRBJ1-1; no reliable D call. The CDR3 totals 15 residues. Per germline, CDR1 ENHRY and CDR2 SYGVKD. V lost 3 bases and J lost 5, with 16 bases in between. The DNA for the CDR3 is TGTGCCATCAGTGATGCGGGAGCCGCTAGGACTGAAGCTTTCTTT. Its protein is CAISDAGAARTEAFF.

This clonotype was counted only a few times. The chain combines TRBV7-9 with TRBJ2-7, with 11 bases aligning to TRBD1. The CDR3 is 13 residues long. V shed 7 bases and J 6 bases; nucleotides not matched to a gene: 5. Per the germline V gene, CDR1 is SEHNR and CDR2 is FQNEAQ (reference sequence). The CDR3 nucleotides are TGTGCCAGCATTCCGGGACAGGGGGTCGAGCAGTACTTC. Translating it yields CASIPGQGVEQYF.

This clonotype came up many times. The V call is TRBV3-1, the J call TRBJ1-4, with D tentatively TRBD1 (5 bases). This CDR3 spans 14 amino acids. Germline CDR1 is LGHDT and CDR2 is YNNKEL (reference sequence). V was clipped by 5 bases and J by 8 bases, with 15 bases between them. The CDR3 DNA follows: TGTGCCAGCAGCACTCACAGGACTTCGGAAAAACTGTTTTTT. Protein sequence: CASSTHRTSEKLFF.

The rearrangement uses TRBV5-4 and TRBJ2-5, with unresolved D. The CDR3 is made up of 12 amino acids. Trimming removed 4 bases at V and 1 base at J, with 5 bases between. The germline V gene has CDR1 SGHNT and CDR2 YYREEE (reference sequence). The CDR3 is CASSRTQETQYF. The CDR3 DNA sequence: TGTGCCAGCAGCCGGACCCAAGAGACCCAGTACTTC.

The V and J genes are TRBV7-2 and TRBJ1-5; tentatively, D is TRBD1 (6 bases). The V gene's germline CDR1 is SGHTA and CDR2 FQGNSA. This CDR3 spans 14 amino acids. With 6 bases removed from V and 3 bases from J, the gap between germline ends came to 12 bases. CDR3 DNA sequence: TGTGCCAGCAGTATAGACAGGAACAATCAGCCCCAGCATTTT. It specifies CASSIDRNNQPQHF.

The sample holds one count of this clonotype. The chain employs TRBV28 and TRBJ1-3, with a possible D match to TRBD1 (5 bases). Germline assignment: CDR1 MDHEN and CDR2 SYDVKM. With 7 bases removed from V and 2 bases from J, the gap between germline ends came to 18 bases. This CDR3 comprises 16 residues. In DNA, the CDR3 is TGTGCCAGCACCAACCCGGGACTTTCAGCTGGAAACACCATATATTTT. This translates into CASTNPGLSAGNTIYF.

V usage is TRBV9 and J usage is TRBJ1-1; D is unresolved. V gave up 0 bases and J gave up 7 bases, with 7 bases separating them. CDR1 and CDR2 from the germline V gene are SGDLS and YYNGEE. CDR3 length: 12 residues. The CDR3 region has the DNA TGTGCCAGCAGCGTAGGGGAAGGTGAAGCTTTCTTT. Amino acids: CASSVGEGEAFF.

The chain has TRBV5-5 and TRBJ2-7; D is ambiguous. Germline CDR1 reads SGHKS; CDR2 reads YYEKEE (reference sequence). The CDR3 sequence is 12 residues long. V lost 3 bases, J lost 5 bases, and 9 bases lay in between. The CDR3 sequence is CASSWSVHEQYF. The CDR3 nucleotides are TGTGCCAGCAGCTGGAGCGTACACGAGCAGTACTTC.

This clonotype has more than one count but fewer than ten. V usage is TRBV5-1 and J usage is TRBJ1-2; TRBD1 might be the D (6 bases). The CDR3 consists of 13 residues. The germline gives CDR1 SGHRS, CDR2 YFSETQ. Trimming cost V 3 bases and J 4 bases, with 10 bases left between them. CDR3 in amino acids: CASSSGQSYGYTF. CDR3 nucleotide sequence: TGCGCCAGCAGCTCCGGACAGAGCTATGGCTACACCTTC. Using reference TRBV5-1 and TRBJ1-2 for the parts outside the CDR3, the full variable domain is KAGVTQTPRYLIKTRGQQVTLSCSPISGHRSVSWYQQTPGQGLQFLFEYFSETQRNKGNFPGRFSGRQFSNSRSEMNVSTLELGDSALYLCASSSGQSYGYTFGSGTRLTVV.

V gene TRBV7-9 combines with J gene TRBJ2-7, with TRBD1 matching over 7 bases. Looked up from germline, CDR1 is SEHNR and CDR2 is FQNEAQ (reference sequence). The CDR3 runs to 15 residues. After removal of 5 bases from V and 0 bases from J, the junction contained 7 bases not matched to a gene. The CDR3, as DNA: TGTGCCAGCAGCGTTTCCGGGACAGTCTCCTACGAGCAGTACTTC. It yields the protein CASSVSGTVSYEQYF. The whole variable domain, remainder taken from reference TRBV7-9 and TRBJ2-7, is DTGVSQNPRHKITKRGQNVTFRCDPISEHNRLYWYRQTLGQGPEFLTYFQNEAQLEKSRLLSDRFSAERPKGSFSTLEIQRTEQGDSAMYLCASSVSGTVSYEQYFGPGTRLTVT.

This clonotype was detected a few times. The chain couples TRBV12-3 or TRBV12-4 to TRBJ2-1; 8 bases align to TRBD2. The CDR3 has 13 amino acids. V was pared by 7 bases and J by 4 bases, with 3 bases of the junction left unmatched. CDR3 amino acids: CASNRGGYNEQFF. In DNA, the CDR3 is TGTGCCAGCAACCGCGGGGGGTACAATGAGCAGTTCTTC.

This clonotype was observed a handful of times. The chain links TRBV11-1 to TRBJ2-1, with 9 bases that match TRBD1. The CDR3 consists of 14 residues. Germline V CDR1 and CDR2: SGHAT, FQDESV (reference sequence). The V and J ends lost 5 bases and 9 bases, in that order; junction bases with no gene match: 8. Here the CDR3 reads CASSRDRAAGEQFF. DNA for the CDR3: TGTGCCAGCAGCCGGGACAGGGCGGCAGGTGAGCAGTTCTTC.

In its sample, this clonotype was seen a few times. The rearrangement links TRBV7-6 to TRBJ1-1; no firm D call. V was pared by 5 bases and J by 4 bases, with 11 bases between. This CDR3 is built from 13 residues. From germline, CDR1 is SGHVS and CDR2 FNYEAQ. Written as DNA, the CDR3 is TGTGCCAGCAGCCCCCTCAGTGGCACTGAAGCTTTCTTT. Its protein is CASSPLSGTEAFF.

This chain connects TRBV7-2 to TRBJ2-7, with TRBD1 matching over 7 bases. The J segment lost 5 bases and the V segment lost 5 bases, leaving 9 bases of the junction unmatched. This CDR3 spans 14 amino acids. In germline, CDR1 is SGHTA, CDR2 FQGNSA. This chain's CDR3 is CASSTGTVTNEQYF. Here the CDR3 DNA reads TGTGCCAGCAGCACAGGGACAGTGACGAACGAGCAGTACTTC.

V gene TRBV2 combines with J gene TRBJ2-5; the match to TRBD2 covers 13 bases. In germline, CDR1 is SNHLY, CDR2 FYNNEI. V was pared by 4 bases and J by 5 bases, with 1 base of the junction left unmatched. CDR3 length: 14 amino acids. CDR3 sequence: CASSAGLAGETQYF. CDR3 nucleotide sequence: TGTGCCAGCAGTGCGGGACTAGCGGGGGAGACCCAGTACTTC.

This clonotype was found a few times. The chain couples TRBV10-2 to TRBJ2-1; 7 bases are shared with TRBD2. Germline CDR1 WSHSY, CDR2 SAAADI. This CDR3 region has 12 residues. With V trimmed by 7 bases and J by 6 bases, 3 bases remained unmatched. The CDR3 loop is CASKLASNEQFF. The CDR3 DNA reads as TGCGCCAGCAAACTAGCGAGCAATGAGCAGTTCTTC.

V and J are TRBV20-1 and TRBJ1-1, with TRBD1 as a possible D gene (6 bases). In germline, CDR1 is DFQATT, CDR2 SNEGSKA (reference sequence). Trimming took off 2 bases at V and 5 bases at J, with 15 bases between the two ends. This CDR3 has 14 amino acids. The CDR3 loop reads CSARSQGRGTEAFF. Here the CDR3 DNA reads TGCAGTGCTAGATCCCAGGGGCGGGGTACTGAAGCTTTCTTT.

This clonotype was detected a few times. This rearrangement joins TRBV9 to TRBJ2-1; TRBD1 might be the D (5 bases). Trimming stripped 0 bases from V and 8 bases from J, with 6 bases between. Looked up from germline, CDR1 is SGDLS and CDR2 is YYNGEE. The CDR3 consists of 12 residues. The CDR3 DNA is TGTGCCAGCAGCGTAGCACAGGATGAGCAGTTCTTC. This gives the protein CASSVAQDEQFF. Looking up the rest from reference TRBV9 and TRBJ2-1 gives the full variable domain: DSGVTQTPKHLITATGQRVTLRCSPRSGDLSVYWYQQSLDQGLQFLIQYYNGEERAKGNILERFSAQQFPDLHSELNLSSLELGDSALYFCASSVAQDEQFFGPGTRLTVL.

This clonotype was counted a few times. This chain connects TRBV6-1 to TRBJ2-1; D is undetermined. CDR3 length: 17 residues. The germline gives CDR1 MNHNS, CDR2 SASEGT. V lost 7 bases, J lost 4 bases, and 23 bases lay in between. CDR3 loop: CASTRIGISSFYNEQFF. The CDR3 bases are TGTGCCAGCACCCGAATCGGCATCAGCTCCTTTTACAATGAGCAGTTCTTC.

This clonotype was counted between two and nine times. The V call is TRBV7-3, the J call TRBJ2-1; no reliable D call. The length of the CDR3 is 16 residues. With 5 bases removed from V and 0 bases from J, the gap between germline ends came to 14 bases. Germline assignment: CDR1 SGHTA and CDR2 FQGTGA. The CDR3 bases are TGTGCCAGCAGCGCACAACCCCGGGCCTCCTACAATGAGCAGTTCTTC. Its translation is CASSAQPRASYNEQFF.

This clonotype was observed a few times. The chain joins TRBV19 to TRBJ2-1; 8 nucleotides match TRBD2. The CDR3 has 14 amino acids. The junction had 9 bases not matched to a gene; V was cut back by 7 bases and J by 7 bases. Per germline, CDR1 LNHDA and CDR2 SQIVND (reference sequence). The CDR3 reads CASTVGAGGNEQFF. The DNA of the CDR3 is TGTGCCAGTACGGTTGGGGCGGGAGGTAATGAGCAGTTCTTC.

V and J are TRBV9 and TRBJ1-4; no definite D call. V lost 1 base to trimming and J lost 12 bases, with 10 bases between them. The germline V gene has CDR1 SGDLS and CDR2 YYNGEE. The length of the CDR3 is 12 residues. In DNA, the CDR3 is TGTGCCAGCAGCGTAAGTTCCGGAGAACTGTTTTTT. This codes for CASSVSSGELFF.